This is a list of T cell receptor beta chains from one sample in a study of T cell responses to AZD1222 COVID-19 vaccine. Clones were sequenced by immunoSEQ multiplex PCR, and TCRdb holds only the in-frame ones, with some missing. Here the sample spans approximately 110,000 clones, more than 85% being singletons. The starting material was peripheral blood, obtained on day 0 of AZD1222 vaccination. The origin of the receptors is an adult in good health. Each CDR3 is given without its conserved first and last residue. Fields, in order: J gene, V gene, CDR3 protein.

TRBJ1-2	TRBV11-2	ASSQRTAHYGYT
TRBJ2-5	TRBV6-5	ASGISQETQY
TRBJ2-3	TRBV6-2/TRBV6-3	ASSYSGGKGTDTQY
TRBJ1-5	TRBV12-5	ASGLVLLGNNQPQH
TRBJ2-1	TRBV7-7	ASSLGASSYNEQF
TRBJ2-1	TRBV11-3	ASSSLERQF
TRBJ1-1	TRBV28	ASSISQGNTEAF
TRBJ2-3	TRBV13	ASSPQTDTQY
TRBJ2-7	TRBV5-1	ASSLGTGTRVRQQY
TRBJ2-2	TRBV18	ASIPHPNTGELF
TRBJ2-3	TRBV5-1	ASSFSGDGTDTQY
TRBJ2-2	TRBV19	ASSPTRGARDTGELF
TRBJ1-1	TRBV7-9	ASSSDGRSEAF
TRBJ2-5	TRBV9	ASSVDPQETQY
TRBJ2-7	TRBV6-5	ASRLGQGAREQY
TRBJ1-2	TRBV5-1	ASSLGQGAVGGYT
TRBJ2-7	TRBV27	ASPLRAYRGPRLYEQY
TRBJ1-1	TRBV29-1	SVAAGANTEAF
TRBJ2-7	TRBV6-5	ASSYTGRGSYEQY
TRBJ2-1	TRBV19	ASTIGPGAPEQF
TRBJ2-1	TRBV7-2	ASSPWGVQNEQF
TRBJ2-2	TRBV6-5	ASIKTGLYTGELF
TRBJ2-1	TRBV14	ASSLGGGTPYNEQF
TRBJ1-3	TRBV28	ASSLFRDISGNTIY
TRBJ2-1	TRBV7-9	ASSWTSGRNEQF
TRBJ2-7	TRBV12-5	ASGLVPVPYLGTTYEQY
TRBJ2-5	TRBV21-1	ASSSLTDKQETQY
TRBJ1-2	TRBV29-1	SVEVSRWGYT
TRBJ2-3	TRBV3-1/TRBV3-2	ASSQELGGGGADTQY
TRBJ2-2	TRBV25-1	ASSGQGDTGELF
TRBJ1-2	TRBV29-1	SVEDQGAAGYT
TRBJ2-2	TRBV7-6	ASTSSAGNTGELF
TRBJ1-1	TRBV11-3	ASRPGQGDPNTEAF
TRBJ1-2	TRBV6-5	ASSYGREPGYT
TRBJ1-3	TRBV11-3	ASSTHSPRAGNTIY
TRBJ1-2	TRBV25-1	ASSESPLQGATYGYT
TRBJ2-6	TRBV10-2	ASSDGARGRSGANVLT
TRBJ2-3	TRBV20-1	SASFLRGGDTQY
TRBJ1-5	TRBV19	AISRGGTNSNQPQH
TRBJ2-7	TRBV7-9	ASSPTTGHSYEQY
TRBJ1-1	TRBV5-6	ASSLVPGQERTEAF
TRBJ2-1	TRBV7-3	ASSSLAGGYNEQF
TRBJ1-1	TRBV5-1	ASSHARELNTEAF
TRBJ1-5	TRBV19	ASSWDRYSNQPQH
TRBJ2-3	TRBV6-5	ASSYSRGRSTDTQY
TRBJ2-1	TRBV10-3	AISHGEEYNEQF
TRBJ1-1	TRBV20-1	SARQDTEAF
TRBJ2-1	TRBV7-9	ASSLIGVGNEQF
TRBJ1-5	TRBV9	ASSPSGGGQPQH
TRBJ1-5	TRBV7-2	ASGIDGQPQH
TRBJ2-5	TRBV6-5	ASSPLGLAGETQY
TRBJ2-2	TRBV13	ASSPRSTNTGELF
TRBJ1-2	TRBV6-5	ASSTVRDRGGYT
TRBJ2-7	TRBV7-2	ASSLFLGRAHEQY
TRBJ2-2	TRBV11-3	ASNWQNTGELF
TRBJ2-1	TRBV6-4	ASSVRDSAFNEQF
TRBJ1-5	TRBV19	ASSAGGYNNQPQH
TRBJ1-6	TRBV21-1	ASSKGRGGSPLH
TRBJ2-7	TRBV11-2	ASSLRSGRYEQY